The source of this TCR beta chain is a study of monozygotic twins with inflammatory bowel disease. CDR3 size: 15 residues. Germline values: CDR1 SGHTA, CDR2 FQGNSA. Points on this clonotype: What it recognizes is unknown.

UMIs that included a 6-nucleotide sample barcode were added by template switching, which took place during cDNA synthesis. TCRdb re-called the 5' RACE reads and shows each CDR3 protein once, DNA omitted. The repertoire table contains over 110,000 distinct CDR3 sequences. Findings and caveats of the study: No detectable difference in repertoire similarity separated concordant from discordant twins, possibly as a result of limited power.

The sequenced sample consisted of blood. This receptor was taken from a human donor with ulcerative colitis or Crohn's disease, or a healthy co-twin of an affected twin (not recorded which). The chain links TRBV7-2 to TRBJ2-1; TCRdb picks TRBD1, but there is no DNA to check that call. The CDR3 region is CASSPQPTGGIEQFF.